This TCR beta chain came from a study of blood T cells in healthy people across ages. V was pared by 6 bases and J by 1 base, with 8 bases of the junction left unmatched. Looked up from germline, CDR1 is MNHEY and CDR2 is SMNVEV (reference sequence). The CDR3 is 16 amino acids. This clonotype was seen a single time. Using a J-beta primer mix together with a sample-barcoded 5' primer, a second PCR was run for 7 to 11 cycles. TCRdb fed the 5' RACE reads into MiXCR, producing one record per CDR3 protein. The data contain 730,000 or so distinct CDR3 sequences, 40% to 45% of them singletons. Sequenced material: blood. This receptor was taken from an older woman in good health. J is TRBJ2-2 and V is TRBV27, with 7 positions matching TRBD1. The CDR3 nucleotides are TGTGCCAGCAGACACATTAGGACAGGGAACACCGGGGAGCTGTTTTTT. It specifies CASRHIRTGNTGELFF.